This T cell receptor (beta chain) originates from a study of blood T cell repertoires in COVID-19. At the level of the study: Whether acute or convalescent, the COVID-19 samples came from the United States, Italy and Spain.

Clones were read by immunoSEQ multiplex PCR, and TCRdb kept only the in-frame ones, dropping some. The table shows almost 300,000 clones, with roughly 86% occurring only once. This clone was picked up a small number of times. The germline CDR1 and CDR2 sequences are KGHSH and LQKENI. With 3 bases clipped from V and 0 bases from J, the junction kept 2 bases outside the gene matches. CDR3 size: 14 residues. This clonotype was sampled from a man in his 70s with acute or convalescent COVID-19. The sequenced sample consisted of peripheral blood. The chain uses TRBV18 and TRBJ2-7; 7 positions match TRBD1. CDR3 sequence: CASSPGQNSYEQYF. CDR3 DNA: TGTGCCAGCTCACCGGGACAGAACTCCTACGAGCAGTACTTC.